This TCR beta chain was identified during a study of glioma-infiltrating T cells. Amplification of TCR alpha and beta CDR3 regions from RNA used iRepertoire nested multiplex PCR. For one-step reverse transcription and amplification, about 90-450 ng of tissue mRNA or PBMC total RNA was used. Via MiXCR, TCRdb re-called the multiplex PCR reads, giving one row per CDR3 protein. This sample has under 200,000 distinct CDR3 sequences, with roughly two fifths found just once. Note on this clonotype: No antigen is known for it.

Findings and caveats of the study: Above-expected tissue-blood divergence occurred in all gliomas, most in low-grade ones.

CDR3 length equals 14 residues. Germline-derived CDR1 and CDR2 are SGHTA and FQGTGA. Trimming pared 5 bases from V and 8 bases from J, leaving 16 bases between. J is TRBJ2-1 and V is TRBV7-3; a possible D gene is TRBD1 (7 bases). Sample: glioma tissue, nonneoplastic brain tissue, or PBMCs (not recorded which). The source of this sequence is a human donor with low-grade glioma or glioblastoma, undergoing nonglioma brain surgery, or in good health (not recorded which). CDR3: CASSQGDRDYEQFF. The CDR3 bases are TGTGCCAGCAGCCAAGGAGACAGGGACTATGAGCAGTTCTTC.